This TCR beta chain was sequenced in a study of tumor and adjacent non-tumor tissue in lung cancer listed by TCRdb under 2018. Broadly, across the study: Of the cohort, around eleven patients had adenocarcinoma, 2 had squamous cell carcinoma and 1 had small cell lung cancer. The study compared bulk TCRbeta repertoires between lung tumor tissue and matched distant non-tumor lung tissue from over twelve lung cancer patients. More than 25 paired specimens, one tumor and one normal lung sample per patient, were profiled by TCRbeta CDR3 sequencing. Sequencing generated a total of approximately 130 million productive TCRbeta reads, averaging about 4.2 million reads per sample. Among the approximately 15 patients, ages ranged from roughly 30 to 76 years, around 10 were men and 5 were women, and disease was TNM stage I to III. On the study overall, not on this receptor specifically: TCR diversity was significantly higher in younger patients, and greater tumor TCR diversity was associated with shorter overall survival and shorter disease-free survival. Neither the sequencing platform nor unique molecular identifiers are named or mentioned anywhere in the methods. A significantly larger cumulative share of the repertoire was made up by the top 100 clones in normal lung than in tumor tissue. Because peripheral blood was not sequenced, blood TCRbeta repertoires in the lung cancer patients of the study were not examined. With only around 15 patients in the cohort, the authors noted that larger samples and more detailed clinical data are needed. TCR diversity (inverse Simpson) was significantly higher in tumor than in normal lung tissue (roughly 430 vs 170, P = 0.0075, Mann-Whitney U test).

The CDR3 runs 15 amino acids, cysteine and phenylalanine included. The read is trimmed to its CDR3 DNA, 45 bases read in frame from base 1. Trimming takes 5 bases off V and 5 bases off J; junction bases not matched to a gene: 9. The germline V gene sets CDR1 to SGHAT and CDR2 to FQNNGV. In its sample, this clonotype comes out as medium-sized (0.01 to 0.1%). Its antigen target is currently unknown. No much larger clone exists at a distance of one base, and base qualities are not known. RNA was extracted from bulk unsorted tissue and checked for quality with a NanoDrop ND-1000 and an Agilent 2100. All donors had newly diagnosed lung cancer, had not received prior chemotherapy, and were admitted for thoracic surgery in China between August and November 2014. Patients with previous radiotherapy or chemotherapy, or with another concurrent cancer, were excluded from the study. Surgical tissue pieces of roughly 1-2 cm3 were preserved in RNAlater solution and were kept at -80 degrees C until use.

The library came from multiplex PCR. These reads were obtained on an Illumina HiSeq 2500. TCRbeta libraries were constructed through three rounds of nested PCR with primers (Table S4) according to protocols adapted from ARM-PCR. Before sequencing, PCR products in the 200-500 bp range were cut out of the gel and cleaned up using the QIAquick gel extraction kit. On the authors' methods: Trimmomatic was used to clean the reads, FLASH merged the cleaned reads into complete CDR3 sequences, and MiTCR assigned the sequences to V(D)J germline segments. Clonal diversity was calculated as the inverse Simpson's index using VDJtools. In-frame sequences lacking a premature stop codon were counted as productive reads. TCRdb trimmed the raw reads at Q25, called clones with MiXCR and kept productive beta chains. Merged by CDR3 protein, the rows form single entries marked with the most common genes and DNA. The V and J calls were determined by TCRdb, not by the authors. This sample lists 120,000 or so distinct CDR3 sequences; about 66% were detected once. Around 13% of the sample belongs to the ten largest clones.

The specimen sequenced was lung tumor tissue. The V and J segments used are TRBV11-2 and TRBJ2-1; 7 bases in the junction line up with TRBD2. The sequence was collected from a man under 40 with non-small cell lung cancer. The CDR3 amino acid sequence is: CASSAGLRVNNEQFF. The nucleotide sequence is TGTGCCAGCAGCGCGGGACTAAGAGTGAACAATGAGCAGTTCTTC.